The 28 T cell receptor beta chains below all came from one sample that was sequenced in a study of CD4 T cells in relation to SARS-CoV-2 and coronaviruses. Sequenced by immunoSEQ multiplex PCR; TCRdb stores in-frame clones only, minus some. This sample carries about 21,000 clones, over 70% of them seen once, and the ten largest clones take 15% to 20%. Their antigen targets remain unknown. Before the COVID-19 pandemic, during about 2010-2018, CD4+ T cells were taken from unexposed donors. CD4+ T cells were isolated from the cells after 10 days of culture. Material: CD4+ T cells from PBMCs, cultured in vitro. The receptor source for this set is a human donor in good health.

The chain carries TRBV5-1 and TRBJ2-7; weak D call: TRBD1 (7 bases). The V end lost 4 bases, the J end lost 2 bases, and 16 bases lay between the germline ends. The CDR3 covers 15 residues. CDR1 SGHRS and CDR2 YFSETQ come from the germline V gene. The CDR3 is CASSPYQGGAYEQYF. DNA for the CDR3: TGCGCCAGCAGCCCCTACCAGGGGGGAGCCTACGAGCAGTACTTC.

The V gene is TRBV11-2, the J gene TRBJ1-2; D is ambiguous. Trimming removed 2 bases at V and 5 bases at J, with 15 bases between. CDR3 length: 15 residues. The germline V gene encodes CDR1 SGHAT and CDR2 FQNNGV. The DNA of the CDR3 is TGTGCCAGCAGCTTATCTAGTACGGGAATTTATGGCTACACCTTC. Translation gives CASSLSSTGIYGYTF.

The CDR3 spells CASSPRLNTEAFF. In DNA, the CDR3 is TGTGCCAGCAGCCCTAGACTTAACACTGAAGCTTTCTTT. The V gene is TRBV28, the J gene TRBJ1-1; no definite D call. The germline gives CDR1 MDHEN, CDR2 SYDVKM. This CDR3 comprises 13 residues. Trimming stripped 6 bases from V and 2 bases from J, with 10 bases between.

By sample fraction, this clone is medium-sized. The CDR3 spells CASSPPGTFESNVLTF. The CDR3 nucleotides read TGTGCCAGCAGCCCACCCGGGACCTTTGAATCCAACGTCCTGACTTTC. The gene calls are TRBV9 and TRBJ2-6; tentatively, D is TRBD1 or TRBD2 (5 bases each). V was pared by 4 bases and J by 8 bases, with 19 bases between. There are 16 residues in the CDR3. Per germline, CDR1 SGDLS and CDR2 YYNGEE.

The chain carries TRBV6-5 and TRBJ2-5; 7 positions match TRBD2. Trimming at V came to 9 bases and at J to 2 bases, leaving 6 bases not matched to a gene. Per the germline V gene, CDR1 is MNHEY and CDR2 is SVGAGI. The CDR3 loop spans 13 amino acids. The CDR3 loop is CASGRGWQETQYF. CDR3 DNA sequence: TGTGCCAGTGGGAGGGGATGGCAAGAGACCCAGTACTTC.

This chain uses TRBV30 with TRBJ2-3, with 10 nucleotides matching TRBD2. CDR1 and CDR2 (germline): GTSNPN, SVGIG (reference sequence). The CDR3 extends over 20 amino acids. V gave up 0 bases and J gave up 4 bases; unmatched junction bases: 19. The CDR3 protein is CAWSVPGRVRLAGVSDTQYF. In nucleotides, the CDR3 is TGTGCCTGGAGTGTCCCGGGACGGGTTAGGCTAGCGGGAGTATCAGATACGCAGTATTTT.

The rearrangement joins TRBV19 to TRBJ1-5, with 7 bases that match TRBD1. V lost 3 bases to trimming and J lost 7 bases; unmatched junction nucleotides: 9. The CDR3 covers 15 residues. Per the germline V gene, CDR1 is LNHDA and CDR2 is SQIVND (reference sequence). The CDR3 protein is CASSMERGLWQPQHF. The CDR3 DNA is TGTGCCAGTAGTATGGAGAGGGGGCTTTGGCAGCCCCAGCATTTT. The entire variable domain, with the rest obtained from reference TRBV19 and TRBJ1-5, is as follows: DGGITQSPKYLFRKEGQNVTLSCEQNLNHDAMYWYRQDPGQGLRLIYYSQIVNDFQKGDIAEGYSVSREKKESFPLTVTSAQKNPTAFYLCASSMERGLWQPQHFGDGTRLSIL.

The rearrangement joins TRBV6-5 to TRBJ1-1; perhaps TRBD1 as D (5 bases). The length of the CDR3 is 13 residues. Germline assignment: CDR1 MNHEY and CDR2 SVGAGI. The V and J ends lost 7 bases and 4 bases respectively, with 13 bases between them. CDR3: CASMGVPGTEAFF. The CDR3 bases are TGTGCCAGCATGGGGGTTCCAGGCACTGAAGCTTTCTTT.

This chain links TRBV24-1 with TRBJ1-5, with TRBD1 as a possible D gene (6 bases). This CDR3 is 16 amino acids long. The V gene lost 2 bases and the J gene lost 3 bases, with 13 bases spanning the gap. Germline assignment: CDR1 KGHDR and CDR2 SFDVKD. The CDR3 region is CATSDSQGSYNQPQHF. For the CDR3, the DNA is TGTGCCACCAGTGATTCGCAGGGGTCTTACAATCAGCCCCAGCATTTT.

The CDR3 spells CASSHDRGDTEAFF. For the CDR3, the DNA is TGCGCCAGCAGCCATGACAGGGGAGACACTGAAGCTTTCTTT. The chain combines TRBV4-1 with TRBJ1-1, with TRBD1 matching 8 bases. In germline, CDR1 is MGHRA, CDR2 YSYEKL. The J segment lost 3 bases and the V segment lost 3 bases, leaving 3 bases of the junction unmatched. This CDR3 has 14 amino acids.

This clone occurred once. This chain joins TRBV25-1 and TRBJ2-1; TRBD1 matches at 8 bases. Trimming at V came to 6 bases and at J to 2 bases, leaving 15 bases not matched to a gene. The germline V gene has CDR1 MGHDK and CDR2 SYGVNS. This CDR3 contains 18 residues. The CDR3 loop reads CASRSPFQGAGTYNEQFF. CDR3 coding DNA: TGTGCCAGCAGGTCCCCATTCCAGGGGGCAGGGACCTACAATGAGCAGTTCTTC.

This clone was seen once. The chain has TRBV12-3 or TRBV12-4 and TRBJ2-7; D is undetermined. The CDR3 totals 12 residues. Trimming left V 3 bases short and J 6 bases short, with 9 bases between. The CDR3 sequence is CASSFMDGEQYF. The CDR3, as DNA: TGTGCCAGCAGTTTCATGGACGGCGAGCAGTACTTC.

This chain connects TRBV10-3 to TRBJ2-1; tentatively, D is TRBD1 or TRBD2 (5 bases each). V was shortened by 7 bases and J by 0 bases, with 16 bases between the two germline ends. Germline V gene sequence: CDR1 ENHRY, CDR2 SYGVKD. The CDR3 runs to 16 residues. CDR3 DNA sequence: TGTGCCATCACCACTCCTCGGGGCAACTCCTACAATGAGCAGTTCTTC. It yields the protein CAITTPRGNSYNEQFF.

This clone has just one count. The rearrangement uses TRBV20-1 and TRBJ2-7; the D gene could be TRBD1 or TRBD2 (5 bases each). V was trimmed by 3 bases and J by 6 bases, leaving 9 bases between them. The CDR3 runs to 11 residues. CDR1 and CDR2 (germline): DFQATT, SNEGSKA (reference sequence). The CDR3 DNA reads TGCAGTGCTAGCCGAGGGACCGAGCAGTACTTC. Translating gives CSASRGTEQYF.

V usage is TRBV29-1 and J usage is TRBJ1-2, with no clear D. The germline V gene has CDR1 SQVTM and CDR2 ANQGSEA. With 6 bases removed from V and 0 bases from J, the gap between germline ends came to 11 bases. The CDR3 has 13 amino acids. CDR3 protein: CSVGAPTNYGYTF. The CDR3 coding sequence is TGCAGCGTCGGTGCGCCTACTAACTATGGCTACACCTTC. The full variable domain, with the rest looked up from reference TRBV29-1 and TRBJ1-2, is SAVISQKPSRDICQRGTSLTIQCQVDSQVTMMFWYRQQPGQSLTLIATANQGSEATYESGFVIDKFPISRPNLTFSTLTVSNMSPEDSSIYLCSVGAPTNYGYTFGSGTRLTVV.

The chain recombines TRBV18 with TRBJ1-5, with a possible D match to TRBD1 (6 bases). The CDR3 is made up of 15 amino acids. Trimming removed 6 bases at V and 0 bases at J, with 12 bases between. Germline CDR1 reads KGHSH; CDR2 reads LQKENI. DNA of the CDR3: TGTGCCAGCTCCGAGGGGGGGTATAGCAATCAGCCCCAGCATTTT. Amino acids: CASSEGGYSNQPQHF.

This chain connects TRBV7-9 to TRBJ2-3; 7 nucleotides line up with TRBD2. This CDR3 spans 14 amino acids. The junction had 3 bases not matched to a gene; V was cut back by 4 bases and J by 2 bases. CDR1 is SEHNR, CDR2 FQNEAQ, per germline (reference sequence). The CDR3 bases are TGTGCCAGCAGCTCCCGGGACTACACAGATACGCAGTATTTT. It yields the protein CASSSRDYTDTQYF. The entire variable domain, with the rest obtained from reference TRBV7-9 and TRBJ2-3, is as follows: DTGVSQNPRHKITKRGQNVTFRCDPISEHNRLYWYRQTLGQGPEFLTYFQNEAQLEKSRLLSDRFSAERPKGSFSTLEIQRTEQGDSAMYLCASSSRDYTDTQYFGPGTRLTVL.

The rearrangement links TRBV12-5 to TRBJ2-5, with D unclear. Looked up from germline, CDR1 is LGHNT and CDR2 is FRNRAP. V dropped 2 bases and J dropped 5 bases, with 6 bases sitting between them. This CDR3 has 12 amino acids. The DNA for the CDR3 is TGTGCTAGTGGTTTGTCAGTTGAGACCCAGTACTTC. Its translation is CASGLSVETQYF. Supplemented by reference TRBV12-5 and TRBJ2-5, the full variable domain reads DARVTQTPRHKVTEMGQEVTMRCQPILGHNTVFWYRQTMMQGLELLAYFRNRAPLDDSGMPKDRFSAEMPDATLATLKIQPSEPRDSAVYFCASGLSVETQYFGPGTRLLVL.

The chain links TRBV3-1 (or the pseudogene TRBV3-2) to TRBJ1-1; 8 bases are a match to TRBD1. J lost 4 bases, V lost 6 bases, and 7 bases had no gene match. Per the germline V gene, CDR1 is LGHDT and CDR2 is YNNKEL (reference sequence). CDR3 size: 14 residues. The CDR3 coding sequence is TGTGCCAGCAGTCCACAGGGGGGGGTCACTGAAGCTTTCTTT. It specifies CASSPQGGVTEAFF.

The rearrangement links TRBV2 to TRBJ2-3, with 11 bases aligning to TRBD2. Germline lookup yields CDR1 SNHLY and CDR2 FYNNEI. CDR3 length equals 17 residues. Trimming took 5 bases from V and 0 from J; bases not matched to a gene: 7. CDR3: CASSPLGLAGSTDTQYF. In nucleotides, the CDR3 is TGTGCCAGCAGTCCGTTAGGACTAGCGGGTAGCACAGATACGCAGTATTTT.

This rearrangement joins TRBV2 to TRBJ2-3; no clear D gene. The CDR3 extends over 13 amino acids. The ends were cut back, 4 bases at V and 5 bases at J, with 10 bases in the middle. CDR1 is SNHLY, CDR2 FYNNEI, per germline. The CDR3 loop is CASSGRLGDTQYF. CDR3 DNA: TGTGCCAGCAGTGGCCGACTCGGAGATACGCAGTATTTT. Full variable domain (rest looked up from reference TRBV2 and TRBJ2-3): EPEVTQTPSHQVTQMGQEVILRCVPISNHLYFYWYRQILGQKVEFLVSFYNNEISEKSEIFDDQFSVERPDGSNFTLKIRSTKLEDSAMYFCASSGRLGDTQYFGPGTRLTVL.

The chain recombines TRBV12-3 or TRBV12-4 with TRBJ1-2; TRBD1 agrees at 8 bases. V shed 3 bases and J 3 bases; nucleotides not matched to a gene: 0. CDR3 length: 13 amino acids. CDR3 sequence: CASSLGQDYGYTF. The CDR3 nucleotides are TGTGCCAGCAGTTTGGGACAGGACTATGGCTACACCTTC.

In its sample, this clone was seen once. The chain links TRBV5-1 to TRBJ1-2; a weak D match, TRBD1 (6 bases). Trimming removed 0 bases from V and 7 bases from J, with 7 bases in between. Germline CDR1 is SGHRS and CDR2 is YFSETQ. The CDR3 runs to 12 residues. The CDR3 reads CASSLDRVGYTF. In DNA form, the CDR3 reads TGCGCCAGCAGCTTGGACAGGGTTGGCTACACCTTC.

The chain employs TRBV5-1 and TRBJ2-7, with 7 bases matching TRBD2. V trimming: 1 base; J trimming: 3 bases; junction bases outside the gene matches: 4. The V gene's germline CDR1 is SGHRS and CDR2 YFSETQ. The CDR3 has 14 residues. The CDR3 DNA follows: TGCGCCAGCAGCTTGCCGGGAGGCAACTACGAGCAGTACTTC. Protein sequence: CASSLPGGNYEQYF. The complete variable domain, with remaining parts taken from reference TRBV5-1 and TRBJ2-7, reads KAGVTQTPRYLIKTRGQQVTLSCSPISGHRSVSWYQQTPGQGLQFLFEYFSETQRNKGNFPGRFSGRQFSNSRSEMNVSTLELGDSALYLCASSLPGGNYEQYFGPGTRLTVT.

The rearrangement links TRBV4-2 to TRBJ2-5, with TRBD2 matching over 12 bases. The V gene's germline CDR1 is LGHNA and CDR2 YNFKEQ. J gave up 5 bases and V 3 bases, and 7 bases lay outside the gene matches. The CDR3 runs to 16 residues. As DNA, the CDR3 is TGTGCCAGCAGCCAGGATACTAGCGGGAGGTTGGAGACCCAGTACTTC. Its translation is CASSQDTSGRLETQYF.

The V call is TRBV13, the J call TRBJ2-5; D could derive from TRBD1 or TRBD2 (5 bases each). The CDR3 is 15 amino acids. V was trimmed by 5 bases and J by 5 bases, leaving 18 bases between them. The germline gives CDR1 PRHDT, CDR2 FYEKMQ (reference sequence). CDR3 region: CASSPPRGARETQYF. The DNA of the CDR3 is TGTGCCAGCAGCCCGCCTCGAGGGGCCCGGGAGACCCAGTACTTC.

The V and J genes are TRBV20-1 and TRBJ2-3, with D uncertain. V was pared by 5 bases and J by 0 bases, with 12 bases between. CDR3 length: 14 residues. CDR1 is DFQATT, CDR2 SNEGSKA, per germline (reference sequence). This chain's CDR3 is CSACDGDSTDTQYF. CDR3 in DNA: TGCAGTGCTTGTGACGGAGATAGCACAGATACGCAGTATTTT.

This chain links TRBV28 with TRBJ2-5; a possible D gene is TRBD2 (5 bases). Trimming removed 4 bases at V and 1 base at J, with 16 bases between. The germline V gene encodes CDR1 MDHEN and CDR2 SYDVKM. CDR3 length: 16 residues. CDR3 in DNA: TGTGCCAGCAGTTCCCCCGCGGTAGGGAGCCAAGAGACCCAGTACTTC. As protein: CASSSPAVGSQETQYF.